In its sample, the clone carrying this TCR beta chain was seen once. The target antigen is unknown. One junction end disagrees with the germline gene, perhaps due to a read error. This CDR3 is 15 amino acids long. CDR1 is SGHTA, CDR2 FQGNSA, per germline. The assay was immunoSEQ multiplex PCR, and TCRdb's table has in-frame clones only and misses some. The table lists approximately 320,000 clones, around 72% of them singletons. These data come from a study of shared clonotypes between healthy human individuals. Study-level findings and limits: Measured sharing among donors was expected to vary with sequencing depth.

Sequences were obtained from memory CD4+ T cells sorted from blood. The subset is: CD45RA-negative fraction. The J gene is TRBJ2-7, the V gene TRBV7-2; D is ambiguous. This receptor was taken from a man aged 30-40 years in good health. CDR3 amino acids: CASSQAITSMGERYF. The DNA of the CDR3 is TGTGCCAGCAGCCAAGCCATAACGAGCATGGGCGAGCGGTACTTC.